Sequencing of this T cell receptor beta chain was carried out in a study of blood T cell repertoires in COVID-19. Study-wide context: COVID-19 samples collected from the United States, Italy and Spain covered acute and convalescent phases. PBMCs, B-cell-depleted T cells, or T cells were the source of the cDNA or gDNA that made up the material.

The assay was immunoSEQ multiplex PCR, and TCRdb's table has in-frame clones only and misses some. There are more than 300,000 clones in the sample; 87% occur only once, and about 10% lies in the top ten. V lost 6 bases, J lost 4 bases, and 10 bases stayed unmatched. CDR1 and CDR2 from the germline V gene are WSHSY and SAAADI. This CDR3 is 16 amino acids long. The sequencing sample was made of peripheral blood. The source is a woman aged 25-40 years with COVID-19, enrolled during active disease. This rearrangement joins TRBV10-2 to TRBJ2-3; 10 bases fit TRBD2. DNA of the CDR3: TGCGCCAGCAGGGAGACTAGCGGGTTTTACCCAGATACGCAGTATTTT. This sequence encodes CASRETSGFYPDTQYF.